This TCR beta chain is from a study of cytotoxic CD8 clonotypes in ibrutinib-treated CLL. Deep sequencing aimed at 1 in 200,000 to 1 in 1 million T cells' resolution. Only in-frame clones appear in the TCRdb table, and some are missing; sequencing was by immunoSEQ multiplex PCR. The data contain tens of thousands of clones, 55% to 80% of them singletons. The CDR3 loop spans 12 amino acids. V gave up 4 bases and J gave up 10 bases, with 15 bases separating them. Germline loops: CDR1 SGHRS, CDR2 YFSETQ. This clonotype was obtained from a human donor with chronic lymphocytic leukemia. The source was PBMCs, collected after 12 months of ibrutinib treatment. V is TRBV5-1 and J is TRBJ2-7, with D unresolved. The CDR3 DNA is TGCGCCAGCAGCCTGACCCGATTGAACCAGTACTTC. Amino acid sequence: CASSLTRLNQYF.